This record concerns one T cell receptor beta chain sequence. Antigen specificity is unknown. TCRdb independently ran MiXCR on the 5' RACE reads; one entry per CDR3 protein. The table shows 500,000 to 600,000 distinct CDR3 sequences, with more than 15% occurring only once. The data are from a study of T-cell memory formation after mild COVID-19. Overall study: TCR clusters were largely donor specific. Findings of the study overall: Pre-infection memory already had some responding clones, implying cross-reactive memory joined.

This CDR3 is built from 16 residues. Germline V CDR1 and CDR2: MGHDK, SYGVNS. V lost 2 bases, J lost 3 bases, and 11 bases lay in between. The chain employs TRBV25-1 and TRBJ2-6; perhaps TRBD2 as D (5 bases). The sample comprised PBMCs or a T cell subset sorted from them (not recorded which). This receptor was obtained from an adult woman who had mild COVID-19 (a few samples of this study predate the infection). Cell type and time point are not known. CDR3 amino acids: CASSEMKDFGANVLTF. Written as DNA, the CDR3 is TGTGCCAGCAGTGAAATGAAGGACTTTGGGGCCAACGTCCTGACTTTC.